The present entry profiles one TCR beta chain with its context. As yet, its antigen is unknown. The data derive from a study of chemoradiotherapy in HPV16-positive cancers. Study conclusions and caveats: HPV-specific T cells were functionally defined from only a couple of HPV16-positive patients. Non-HPV-specific T cells did not expand in tumors during treatment, whereas candidate HPV-specific clones and E7-related motifs did. HPV-responsive T-cell expansion during chemoradiotherapy was linked to improved recurrence-free survival in HPV16-positive patients.

The assay was immunoSEQ multiplex PCR, and TCRdb's table has in-frame clones only and misses some. The data show about a thousand clones, with approximately 80% seen just once and 6% to 6.5% held by the top ten. Germline CDR1 is PRHDT and CDR2 is FYEKMQ (reference sequence). The CDR3 covers 18 residues. V lost 5 bases and J lost 3; bases outside the gene matches: 16. The chain employs TRBV13 and TRBJ2-5; 9 bases are a match to TRBD2. The receptor comes from a human donor with HPV-associated anogenital cancer. This material consisted of tumor tissue, taken from a patient who underwent chemoradiotherapy. The CDR3 region is CASSHEKSPGLAEETQYF. CDR3 DNA sequence: TGTGCCAGCAGCCATGAAAAATCCCCGGGACTAGCAGAAGAGACCCAGTACTTC.